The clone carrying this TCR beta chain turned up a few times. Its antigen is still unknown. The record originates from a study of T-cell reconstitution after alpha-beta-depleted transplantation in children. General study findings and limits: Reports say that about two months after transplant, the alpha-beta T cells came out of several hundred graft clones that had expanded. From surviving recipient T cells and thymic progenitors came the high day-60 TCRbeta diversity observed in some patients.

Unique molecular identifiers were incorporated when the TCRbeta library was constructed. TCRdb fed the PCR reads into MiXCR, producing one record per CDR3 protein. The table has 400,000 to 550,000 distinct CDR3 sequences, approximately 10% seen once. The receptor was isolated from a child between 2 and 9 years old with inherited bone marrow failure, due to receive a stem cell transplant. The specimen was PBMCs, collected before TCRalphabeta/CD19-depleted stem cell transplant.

The CDR3 protein is CASSLDAAAHEQYF. The CDR3 DNA reads TGTGCCAGCAGCTTAGACGCAGCTGCCCACGAGCAGTACTTC. The gene calls are TRBV11-2 and TRBJ2-7; D ambiguous. The CDR3 extends over 14 amino acids. V lost 0 bases, J lost 5 bases, and 11 bases lay in between. Per the germline V gene, CDR1 is SGHAT and CDR2 is FQNNGV.